The clone carrying this TCR beta chain came up a few times. Antigen: not known. The source of the sample is a study of T cell repertoires in cytomegalovirus infection. Study information: Based on public TCR beta signatures, there were indications of CMV infection and of a matching HLA type. Study observations and caveats: What dominated the ex vivo response were HLA-C-restricted CMV-specific TCR beta clonotypes.

TCRdb independently ran MiXCR on the reads; one entry per CDR3 protein. This sample has hundreds of thousands of distinct CDR3 sequences, with under 55% found just once. The sample was cultured PBMCs, taken from culture after CMV antigen stimulation. This TCR came from a human donor in good health (CMV status not recorded). Some clones in this sample may be carry-over from other donors' samples.

CDR3 in amino acids: CASSRSGGGNQPQHF. The CDR3 DNA reads as TGTGCCAGCAGCAGGAGCGGGGGTGGAAATCAGCCCCAGCATTTT. V and J are TRBV7-2 and TRBJ1-5; TRBD1 might be the D (5 bases). The CDR3 sequence is 15 residues long. Looked up from germline, CDR1 is SGHTA and CDR2 is FQGNSA. V was cut by 5 bases and J by 4 bases, with 15 bases left in between.